The 24 T cell receptor beta chains presented below share a single source sample, sequenced in a study of shared clonotypes between healthy human individuals. Sequencing was performed with immunoSEQ multiplex PCR; in TCRdb, only in-frame clones are kept and a portion is missing. This sample yields under 2,500,000 clones, of which about 94% are seen a single time; roughly 0.13% belongs to the top ten. What was sequenced was naive CD4+ T cells sorted from blood. This sample's subset: CD45RA+ positively selected. These receptor sequences come from a man aged 18 to 30 in good health.

The V call is TRBV5-1, the J call TRBJ2-2, with D perhaps matching TRBD1 or TRBD2 (6 bases each). The CDR3 consists of 15 residues. The germline V gene encodes CDR1 SGHRS and CDR2 YFSETQ. V lost 6 bases to trimming and J lost 7 bases, with 19 bases between them. The chain's CDR3 is CASTPSGARGGELFF. The CDR3 nucleotides read TGCGCCAGCACCCCGTCGGGGGCGCGAGGCGGGGAGCTGTTTTTT.

The chain carries TRBV7-9 and TRBJ1-6; tentative D call: TRBD1 (6 bases). The V and J ends lost 5 bases and 0 bases respectively, with 14 bases between them. The CDR3 contains 17 residues. Germline V CDR1 and CDR2: SEHNR, FQNEAQ (reference sequence). The CDR3 coding sequence is TGTGCCAGCAGCCCGAGACAGGACTCCTCCTATAATTCACCCCTCCACTTT. The encoded protein is CASSPRQDSSYNSPLHF.

The V call is TRBV28, the J call TRBJ1-4, with D perhaps matching TRBD1 (6 bases). This CDR3 spans 15 amino acids. Germline V gene data show CDR1 as MDHEN and CDR2 as SYDVKM. Trimming removed 3 bases at V and 3 bases at J, with 11 bases between. The DNA of the CDR3 is TGTGCCAGCAGTTTCGCGGGGGCGGCTAATGAAAAACTGTTTTTT. As protein: CASSFAGAANEKLFF.

The chain combines TRBV7-8 with TRBJ1-1; D is undetermined. V lost 4 bases and J 3 bases, leaving 15 bases between the germline ends. Germline V CDR1 and CDR2: SGHVS, FQNEAQ. The CDR3 loop spans 15 amino acids. The CDR3 DNA reads TGTGCCAGCAGCTACCCCCCGCGGAACTACACTGAAGCTTTCTTT. Protein: CASSYPPRNYTEAFF.

CDR3 nucleotide sequence: TGTGCCAGCAGCATCACAGGGGATCAAGACGACGAGCAGTACTTC. It translates to CASSITGDQDDEQYF. The chain couples TRBV6-5 to TRBJ2-7; the match to TRBD1 covers 7 bases. The CDR3 spans 15 residues. The germline CDR1 and CDR2 sequences are MNHEY and SVGAGI. The junction had 13 bases not matched to a gene; V was cut back by 6 bases and J by 5 bases.

This clone was picked up one time. The CDR3 loop reads CASSESKAGRGSPLHF. The CDR3 nucleotides read TGCGCCAGCAGTGAGTCGAAGGCAGGGCGTGGGTCACCCCTCCACTTT. This chain connects TRBV10-2 to TRBJ1-6; maybe TRBD1 (5 bases). CDR3 size: 16 residues. The V gene lost 0 bases and the J gene lost 10 bases, with 16 bases spanning the gap. Germline values: CDR1 WSHSY, CDR2 SAAADI.

The chain recombines TRBV4-1 with TRBJ1-5; D ambiguous. Trimming cost V 2 bases and J 4 bases, with 18 bases left between them. The germline V gene has CDR1 MGHRA and CDR2 YSYEKL. The CDR3 covers 17 residues. This CDR3 is CASSQPPGDADNQPQHF. CDR3 in DNA: TGCGCCAGCAGCCAACCTCCGGGAGACGCAGATAATCAGCCCCAGCATTTT.

The chain employs TRBV10-1 and TRBJ2-2, with D unresolved. Trimming took off 0 bases at V and 0 bases at J, with 5 bases between the two ends. The CDR3 spans 15 residues. Germline lookup yields CDR1 WNHNN and CDR2 SYGVQD (reference sequence). The CDR3 is CASSESSTNTGELFF. The CDR3 coding sequence is TGCGCCAGCAGTGAGTCTAGCACGAACACCGGGGAGCTGTTTTTT.

Remarks on this clone: At the DNA level, this CDR3 is encoded by other sequences in the same sample as well. The gene calls are TRBV5-1 and TRBJ2-1; D gene uncertain. The V end lost 1 base, the J end lost 5 bases, and 4 bases lay between the germline ends. CDR1 is SGHRS and CDR2 is YFSETQ in the germline V gene. The CDR3 contains 12 residues. The CDR3 reads CASSLTDNEQFF. In DNA form, the CDR3 reads TGCGCCAGCAGCTTGACAGACAATGAGCAGTTCTTC.

This clone was detected a few times. The V call is TRBV28, the J call TRBJ1-5; D gene ambiguous. V lost 3 bases, J lost 15 bases, and 18 bases lay in between. This CDR3 is 13 amino acids long. The germline V gene has CDR1 MDHEN and CDR2 SYDVKM. As DNA, the CDR3 is TGTGCCAGCAGTTTCGCCGAACGAGGAGAGAGGCATTTT. As protein: CASSFAERGERHF.

Comments on this clone: This same CDR3 is encoded by further DNA sequences in the sample. This chain joins TRBV6-5 and TRBJ1-5; no definite D call. In germline, CDR1 is MNHEY, CDR2 SVGAGI. V lost 6 bases and J lost 3, with 6 bases in between. This CDR3 is built from 12 residues. CDR3 DNA: TGTGCCAGCAGCCCCCCCAATCAGCCCCAGCATTTT. This encodes CASSPPNQPQHF.

This clone has a single count. The CDR3 loop reads CASSFDGSGELFF. DNA of the CDR3: TGTGCCAGCAGCTTCGACGGGTCCGGGGAGCTGTTTTTT. The gene calls are TRBV5-4 and TRBJ2-2; D not certain. Trimming stripped 2 bases from V and 6 bases from J, with 8 bases between. This CDR3 spans 13 amino acids. Germline CDR1 reads SGHNT; CDR2 reads YYREEE (reference sequence).

The chain links TRBV18 to TRBJ1-3; D is uncertain. From germline, CDR1 is KGHSH and CDR2 LQKENI. With 0 bases removed from V and 0 bases from J, the gap between germline ends came to 9 bases. The CDR3 extends over 16 amino acids. The CDR3 coding sequence is TGTGCCAGCTCACCACCAGGATTAAGCTCTGGAAACACCATATATTTT. It is translated as CASSPPGLSSGNTIYF.

This chain connects TRBV10-3 to TRBJ2-3; D possibly corresponds to TRBD2 (5 bases). In germline, CDR1 is ENHRY, CDR2 SYGVKD. The V and J ends lost 11 bases and 4 bases respectively, with 19 bases between them. This CDR3 has 14 amino acids. CDR3 nucleotides: TGTGCCGCCTCCCTCCGGGGAGACTCAGATACGCAGTATTTT. Translation: CAASLRGDSDTQYF.

The chain employs TRBV9 and TRBJ2-7; tentative D call: TRBD1 (5 bases). V dropped 1 base and J dropped 1 base, with 6 bases sitting between them. The CDR3 consists of 13 residues. Germline V gives CDR1 SGDLS, CDR2 YYNGEE. This CDR3 is CASSVQGSYEQYF. As DNA, the CDR3 is TGTGCCAGCAGCGTACAGGGTTCCTACGAGCAGTACTTC. Filled out from reference TRBV9 and TRBJ2-7, the complete variable domain reads DSGVTQTPKHLITATGQRVTLRCSPRSGDLSVYWYQQSLDQGLQFLIQYYNGEERAKGNILERFSAQQFPDLHSELNLSSLELGDSALYFCASSVQGSYEQYFGPGTRLTVT.

CDR3 coding DNA: TGTGCCAGCTCACCACTTACAGGGGGAAGCTACGAGCAGTACTTC. It is translated as CASSPLTGGSYEQYF. The chain employs TRBV18 and TRBJ2-7; 8 bases are a match to TRBD1. Trimming took 1 base from V and 3 from J; bases not matched to a gene: 5. The CDR3 extends over 15 amino acids. The germline V gene encodes CDR1 KGHSH and CDR2 LQKENI. The whole variable domain, remainder taken from reference TRBV18 and TRBJ2-7, is NAGVMQNPRHLVRRRGQEARLRCSPMKGHSHVYWYRQLPEEGLKFMVYLQKENIIDESGMPKERFSAEFPKEGPSILRIQQVVRGDSAAYFCASSPLTGGSYEQYFGPGTRLTVT.

The chain joins TRBV14 to TRBJ2-5; 7 bases are shared with TRBD2. V lost 2 bases and J lost 5; bases outside the gene matches: 14. Germline CDR1 is SGHDN and CDR2 is FVKESK. The CDR3 runs 17 residues. The CDR3 reads CASSQLGEGTPGETQYF. CDR3 DNA: TGTGCCAGCAGCCAACTAGGGGAGGGCACCCCTGGGGAGACCCAGTACTTC.

The chain couples TRBV4-2 to TRBJ2-6; no clear D. Per germline, CDR1 LGHNA and CDR2 YNFKEQ. There are 17 residues in the CDR3. The V and J ends lost 3 bases and 0 bases respectively, with 12 bases between them. This CDR3 reads CASSHETASSGANVLTF. The CDR3 DNA is TGTGCCAGCAGCCATGAGACGGCTAGCTCTGGGGCCAACGTCCTGACTTTC.

The chain carries TRBV5-6 and TRBJ1-4, with a tentative D call TRBD1 (6 bases). V lost 4 bases and J 8 bases, leaving 18 bases between the germline ends. Looked up from germline, CDR1 is SGHDT and CDR2 is YYEEEE. The CDR3 is made up of 15 amino acids. CDR3 sequence (DNA): TGTGCCAGCAGCCCACAAGGGGGGGCAGGAGAAAAACTGTTTTTT. Translated: CASSPQGGAGEKLFF.

The chain employs TRBV6-1 and TRBJ2-7; TRBD1 matches at 12 bases. The CDR3 covers 18 residues. Germline CDR1 and CDR2: MNHNS and SASEGT. Unmatched junction bases numbered 16, after V lost 4 bases and J lost 6 bases. CDR3 sequence: CASSAGTGGGRYWGEQYF. The CDR3 region has the DNA TGTGCCAGCAGTGCCGGGACAGGGGGCGGAAGATACTGGGGCGAGCAGTACTTC.

The chain uses TRBV7-6 and TRBJ2-1; D unresolved. Per the germline V gene, CDR1 is SGHVS and CDR2 is FNYEAQ. The V gene lost 0 bases and the J gene lost 4 bases, with 1 base spanning the gap. This CDR3 has 12 residues. This CDR3 is CASSLAYNEQFF. Here the CDR3 DNA reads TGTGCCAGCAGCTTAGCATACAATGAGCAGTTCTTC. The full variable domain, its missing parts supplied by reference TRBV7-6 and TRBJ2-1, is GAGVSQSPRYKVTKRGQDVALRCDPISGHVSLYWYRQALGQGPEFLTYFNYEAQQDKSGLPNDRFSAERPEGSISTLTIQRTEQRDSAMYRCASSLAYNEQFFGPGTRLTVL.

The chain has TRBV18 and TRBJ2-5; 9 bases align to TRBD1. The V gene's germline CDR1 is KGHSH and CDR2 LQKENI. Germline trimming cut 0 bases from V and 4 bases from J; bases unmatched to any gene: 9. There are 17 residues in the CDR3. Here the CDR3 DNA reads TGTGCCAGCTCACCACCGTTGGGGACAGGGAAGGGAGAGACCCAGTACTTC. Its translation is CASSPPLGTGKGETQYF. The full variable domain, in which reference TRBV18 and TRBJ2-5 provide the parts outside the CDR3, is NAGVMQNPRHLVRRRGQEARLRCSPMKGHSHVYWYRQLPEEGLKFMVYLQKENIIDESGMPKERFSAEFPKEGPSILRIQQVVRGDSAAYFCASSPPLGTGKGETQYFGPGTRLLVL.

The chain is built from TRBV30 and TRBJ2-1; the D call may be TRBD1 or TRBD2 (5 bases each). The CDR3 covers 13 residues. The germline V gene has CDR1 GTSNPN and CDR2 SVGIG (reference sequence). The V end was cut by 5 bases, the J end by 5 bases, with 13 bases between. CDR3 region: CAWLHEGNNEQFF. For the CDR3, the DNA is TGTGCCTGGCTCCACGAGGGGAACAATGAGCAGTTCTTC.

The V gene is TRBV2, the J gene TRBJ1-5, with a weak D call TRBD1 (5 bases). V was shortened by 3 bases and J by 0 bases, with 12 bases between the two germline ends. From germline, CDR1 is SNHLY and CDR2 FYNNEI. CDR3 length: 16 amino acids. The DNA of the CDR3 is TGTGCCAGCAGTGACCCGGGGCCGTCTAGCAATCAGCCCCAGCATTTT. This gives the protein CASSDPGPSSNQPQHF.